This TCR beta chain was found in a study of blood T cell repertoires in COVID-19. Study-level information: Collection of acute and convalescent COVID-19 samples took place in the United States, Italy and Spain.

As originally analysed: Quantification of nucleated cells was approximated via reference gene primer amplification. Generated by immunoSEQ multiplex PCR, the TCRdb table keeps only in-frame clones and is missing some. V and J calls and clone size come straight from that table; D and trimming were deduced from the DNA. This table has 130,000 to 150,000 clones, 79% appearing once. Looked up from germline, CDR1 is MNHEY and CDR2 is SVGAGI. The CDR3 consists of 15 residues. The junction had 5 bases not matched to a gene; V was cut back by 4 bases and J by 2 bases. During active infection, Seattle patients enrolled and were then monitored through disease.

The TCR originated in a woman in her 70s with COVID-19, enrolled during active disease. The specimen was peripheral blood. V usage is TRBV6-5 and J usage is TRBJ1-3; TRBD1 agrees at 7 bases. The CDR3 DNA follows: TGTGCCAGCAGTTTACAGGGGCCCCCTGGAAACACCATATATTTT. It specifies CASSLQGPPGNTIYF.